Below are 11 T cell receptor beta chains sequenced from a single sample in a study of blood T cells in healthy people across ages. A J-beta primer mix and a sample-barcoded 5' primer were used in a second PCR of roughly 6 to 11 cycles. TCRdb passed the 5' RACE reads through MiXCR, listing each CDR3 protein once. The table lists some 1.6 million distinct CDR3 sequences, about 32% of them singletons. Sequenced input: blood. All receptors come from a woman aged 30 to 39 in good health.

The chain carries TRBV7-2 and TRBJ2-5; 16 nucleotides match TRBD2. After removal of 5 bases from V and 11 bases from J, the junction contained 14 bases not matched to a gene. This CDR3 contains 17 residues. Germline CDR1 is SGHTA and CDR2 is FQGNSA. The CDR3 DNA is TGTGCCAGCAGCCCCCAGGGACTAGCGGGGGGGTCGGGAGAGCAGTACTTC. Translating gives CASSPQGLAGGSGEQYF. The full variable domain, completed using reference TRBV7-2 and TRBJ2-5, is GAGVSQSPSNKVTEKGKDVELRCDPISGHTALYWYRQSLGQGLEFLIYFQGNSAPDKSGLPSDRFSAERTGGSVSTLTIQRTQQEDSAVYLCASSPQGLAGGSGEQYFGPGTRLLVL.

DNA for the CDR3: TGCAGTGCTCTCCCAGGGACAGCCTATGGCTACACCTTC. Translated: CSALPGTAYGYTF. This sequence joins TRBV20-1 and TRBJ1-2; 7 positions match TRBD1. V lost 5 bases and J lost 4; bases outside the gene matches: 7. The CDR3 contains 13 residues. CDR1 and CDR2 (germline): DFQATT, SNEGSKA (reference sequence).

This rearrangement joins TRBV5-8 to TRBJ2-1, with D possibly being TRBD1 or TRBD2 (5 bases each). The V and J ends lost 4 bases and 13 bases respectively, with 15 bases between them. Per germline, CDR1 SGHTS and CDR2 YDEGEE. This CDR3 comprises 12 residues. CDR3 protein: CASSPAWGTQFF. DNA of the CDR3: TGTGCCAGCAGCCCAGCTTGGGGGACCCAGTTCTTC.

This clonotype was seen only a few times. This chain uses TRBV5-1 with TRBJ2-1, with 8 bases that match TRBD1. The germline V gene encodes CDR1 SGHRS and CDR2 YFSETQ. The CDR3 loop spans 14 amino acids. V trimming: 6 bases; J trimming: 10 bases; junction bases outside the gene matches: 12. CDR3 loop: CASTGRTGTMEQFF. Here the CDR3 DNA reads TGCGCCAGCACCGGACGGACAGGGACGATGGAGCAGTTCTTC.

The gene calls are TRBV3-1 and TRBJ1-2; TRBD1 aligns across 7 bases. Per germline, CDR1 LGHDT and CDR2 YNNKEL (reference sequence). V trimming: 1 base; J trimming: 1 base; junction bases outside the gene matches: 6. This CDR3 is 16 amino acids long. The CDR3 region has the DNA TGTGCCAGCAGCCAAGTGGACAGGATGAGTAACTATGGCTACACCTTC. Protein product: CASSQVDRMSNYGYTF.

This clonotype was seen ten or more times. The CDR3 DNA reads as TGTGCCAGCAGTTACTTAGGCCTTCCCACAGATACGCAGTATTTT. Amino acids: CASSYLGLPTDTQYF. The rearrangement uses TRBV6-2 or TRBV6-3 and TRBJ2-3; D is unclear. Germline loops: CDR1 MNHEY, CDR2 SVGEGT. This CDR3 contains 15 residues. Deletions cut 1 base from V and 2 bases from J, with 10 bases between.

The chain carries TRBV25-1 and TRBJ2-5, with TRBD2 matching 7 bases. The CDR3 is 15 residues long. V gave up 1 base and J gave up 0 bases; unmatched junction bases: 2. The V gene's germline CDR1 is MGHDK and CDR2 SYGVNS. The CDR3 loop reads CASSEFGRDQETQYF. In DNA form, the CDR3 reads TGTGCCAGCAGTGAATTTGGGAGGGACCAAGAGACCCAGTACTTC. Drawing the rest from reference TRBV25-1 and TRBJ2-5, the complete variable domain is EADIYQTPRYLVIGTGKKITLECSQTMGHDKMYWYQQDPGMELHLIHYSYGVNSTEKGDLSSESTVSRIRTEHFPLTLESARPSHTSQYLCASSEFGRDQETQYFGPGTRLLVL.

This clonotype turned up a few times. The CDR3 DNA sequence: TGTGCCAGCAGCACTCAGAGCCTATATGGCTACACCTTC. Translation gives CASSTQSLYGYTF. V gene TRBV7-9 combines with J gene TRBJ1-2; D gene uncertain. The V end was cut by 5 bases, the J end by 5 bases, with 12 bases between. Germline V CDR1 and CDR2: SEHNR, FQNEAQ (reference sequence). This CDR3 has 13 residues.

The V call is TRBV5-1, the J call TRBJ2-6; 9 positions agree with TRBD1. With 4 bases clipped from V and 0 bases from J, the junction kept 8 bases outside the gene matches. This CDR3 comprises 18 residues. Germline V gene data show CDR1 as SGHRS and CDR2 as YFSETQ. The CDR3 reads CASSVSGTGSSGANVLTF. The CDR3 DNA sequence: TGCGCCAGCAGCGTCTCCGGGACAGGGTCCTCTGGGGCCAACGTCCTGACTTTC. The full variable domain, completed using reference TRBV5-1 and TRBJ2-6, is KAGVTQTPRYLIKTRGQQVTLSCSPISGHRSVSWYQQTPGQGLQFLFEYFSETQRNKGNFPGRFSGRQFSNSRSEMNVSTLELGDSALYLCASSVSGTGSSGANVLTFGAGSRLTVL.

This clonotype was picked up a small number of times. The chain carries TRBV2 and TRBJ2-3; tentatively, D is TRBD1 (6 bases). Trimming took 3 bases from V and 2 from J, leaving 18 bases between them. Germline CDR1 SNHLY, CDR2 FYNNEI. This CDR3 is built from 17 residues. CDR3 nucleotides: TGTGCCAGCAGTGATAAACCTGACAGGCGGATCACAGATACGCAGTATTTT. Translated, it gives CASSDKPDRRITDTQYF.

This clonotype was seen only a few times. V gene TRBV6-2 or TRBV6-3 combines with J gene TRBJ2-7; 7 bases line up with TRBD1. There are 16 residues in the CDR3. Trimming at V came to 0 bases and at J to 4 bases, leaving 9 bases not matched to a gene. Germline loops: CDR1 MNHEY, CDR2 SVGEGT. CDR3 coding DNA: TGTGCCAGCAGTTACTCGCCAAACAGGGGTCCGTACGAGCAGTACTTC. Its translation is CASSYSPNRGPYEQYF.